These T cell receptor beta chains were read from a single sample in a study of PD-1 blockade in classical Hodgkin lymphoma. This table comes from immunoSEQ multiplex PCR, and its TCRdb copy is limited to in-frame clones, with some not included. The sample holds some 96,000 clones, approximately 80% seen once. The sequencing used peripheral blood mononuclear cells (PBMCs), collected before the second cycle of nivolumab. The receptors come from a human donor with classical Hodgkin lymphoma. Both conserved end residues are part of each CDR3. The D gene is left open where the match is weak. Clone size is given for some rows only: seen once, a few or many times, or a class if the clone is expanded.

TRBJ1-1 NA TRBV14 NA TGTGCCAGCAGCCAAGAAGTCAGGAAAGCTTTCTTT CASSQEVRKAFF
TRBJ2-2 NA TRBV11-2 NA TGTGCCAGCAGCCATTCTTTGGCCGGGGAGCTGTTTTTT CASSHSLAGELFF
TRBJ2-1 NA TRBV7-9 TRBD2 TGTGCCAGCAGCTTAGTGACTAGCTTTGGCAATGAGCAGTTCTTC CASSLVTSFGNEQFF
TRBJ1-4 few TRBV2 NA TGTGCCAGCAGTGAATGGGGGCCCGGGGAAAAACTGTTTTTT CASSEWGPGEKLFF
TRBJ2-7 NA TRBV6-1 NA TGTGCCAGCAGTGATCGGGGTATCTCCTACGAGCAGTACTTC CASSDRGISYEQYF
TRBJ2-6 NA TRBV5-1 NA TGCGCCAGCAGCTCCAGGGGCACTAGCTCTGGGGCCAACGTCCTGACTTTC CASSSRGTSSGANVLTF
TRBJ1-2 once TRBV4-1 NA TGCGCCAGCAGCCAAGCCGGGGCTAACTATGGCTACACCTTC CASSQAGANYGYTF
TRBJ2-1 NA TRBV5-4 NA TGTGCCAGCAGCTTGGTTGAAAGCAATGAGCAGTTCTTC CASSLVESNEQFF
TRBJ2-4 NA TRBV7-9 NA TGTGCCAGCAGCCCTCAGGGCAGTTCCAAAAACATTCAGTACTTC CASSPQGSSKNIQYF
TRBJ2-5 once TRBV5-1 TRBD1 TGCGCCAGCAGCCCGGGACAGCAAGAGACCCAGTACTTC CASSPGQQETQYF
TRBJ1-2 NA TRBV14 NA TGTGCCAGCAGCCAAGGTACAGACTACGGTGGCTACACCTTC CASSQGTDYGGYTF
TRBJ2-2 NA TRBV30 NA TGTGCCTGGAGTGTACTGGCGCCTGGGGAGCTGTTTTTT CAWSVLAPGELFF
TRBJ2-5 NA TRBV19 TRBD1 TGTGCCAGTAGTACCTCCGCGACAGGGGGAGAGACCCAGTACTTC CASSTSATGGETQYF
TRBJ2-3 few TRBV30 NA TGTGCCTGGAATGTCCTTTCAGATACGCAGTATTTT CAWNVLSDTQYF
TRBJ2-1 NA TRBV7-2 TRBD2 TGTGCCAGCAGCTTGGACCTAGCGGGAGGAGGTGAGCAGTTCTTC CASSLDLAGGGEQFF
TRBJ2-5 NA TRBV4-1 NA TGCGCCAGCAGCCATGTGGGAGAGACCCAGTACTTC CASSHVGETQYF
TRBJ1-4 NA TRBV28 NA TGTGCCAGCAGGCGGCAGGGGACTGAAAAACTGTTTTTT CASRRQGTEKLFF
TRBJ1-1 once TRBV6-6 NA TGTGCCAGCAGTTACTCGCCGAGGGACACTGAAGCTTTCTTT CASSYSPRDTEAFF
TRBJ1-3 NA TRBV5-1 NA TGCGCCAGCAGCCCGGCCTTAGTCGGCTCTGGAAACACCATATATTTT CASSPALVGSGNTIYF
TRBJ1-1 few TRBV5-6 NA TGTGCCAGCAGCTTCACAGGGCGCACTGAAGCTTTCTTT CASSFTGRTEAFF
TRBJ2-1 NA TRBV19 NA TGTGCCAGTAGTATAGCTCGACCGCCTCAGGAGCAGTTCTTC CASSIARPPQEQFF
TRBJ2-1 NA TRBV19 NA TGTGCCAGTAGTAAGGTGCCTAGCGTTAACAATGAGCAGTTCTTC CASSKVPSVNNEQFF
TRBJ2-5 NA TRBV11-3 TRBD2 TGTGCCAGCAGCTTAGGGGGAGGGGAAGGAGAGACCCAGTACTTC CASSLGGGEGETQYF
TRBJ2-5 NA TRBV7-9 TRBD2 TGTGCCAGCAGCCTAGCGGGAATGGAGACCCAGTACTTC CASSLAGMETQYF